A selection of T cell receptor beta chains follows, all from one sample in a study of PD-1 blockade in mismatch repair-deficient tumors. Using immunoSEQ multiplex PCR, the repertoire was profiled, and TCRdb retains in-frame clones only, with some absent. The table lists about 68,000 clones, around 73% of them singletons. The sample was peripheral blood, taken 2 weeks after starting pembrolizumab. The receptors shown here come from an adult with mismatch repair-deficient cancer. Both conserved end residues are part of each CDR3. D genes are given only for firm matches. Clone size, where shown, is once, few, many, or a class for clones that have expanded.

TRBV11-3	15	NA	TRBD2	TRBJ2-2	CASSTGLAVQGELFF	TGTGCCAGCAGTACCGGACTAGCTGTACAGGGGGAGCTGTTTTTT
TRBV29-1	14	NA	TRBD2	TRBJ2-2	CSVGAGGVTGELFF	TGCAGCGTGGGAGCGGGAGGGGTCACCGGGGAGCTGTTTTTT
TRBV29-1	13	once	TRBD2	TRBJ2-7	CSVGTSGWGEQYF	TGCAGCGTTGGGACTAGTGGGTGGGGGGAGCAGTACTTC
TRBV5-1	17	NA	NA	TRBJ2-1	CASSLGIGSSSYNEQFF	TGCGCCAGCAGCTTGGGGATCGGGAGCAGCTCCTACAATGAGCAGTTCTTC
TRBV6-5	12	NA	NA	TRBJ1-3	CASSDNGNTIYF	TGTGCCAGCAGTGACAACGGAAACACCATATATTTT
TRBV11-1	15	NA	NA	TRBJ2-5	CASSPMVEAFETQYF	TGTGCCAGCAGCCCAATGGTCGAGGCGTTCGAGACCCAGTACTTC
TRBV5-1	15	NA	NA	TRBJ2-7	CASSLDGSSSYEQYF	TGCGCCAGCAGCTTGGACGGGTCGAGCTCCTACGAGCAGTACTTC
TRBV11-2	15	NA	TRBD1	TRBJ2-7	CASSTSSGQGNEQYF	TGTGCCAGCAGCACCTCCTCGGGACAGGGGAACGAGCAGTACTTC
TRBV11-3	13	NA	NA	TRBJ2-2	CASSRAREGELFF	TGTGCCAGCAGCCGGGCTCGCGAAGGGGAGCTGTTTTTT
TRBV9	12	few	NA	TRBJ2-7	CASSSRTGEQYF	TGTGCCAGCAGCTCCCGGACCGGCGAGCAGTACTTC
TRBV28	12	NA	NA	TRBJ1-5	CASRLVNQPQHF	TGTGCCAGCAGATTGGTGAATCAGCCCCAGCATTTT
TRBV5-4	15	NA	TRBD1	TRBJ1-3	CASSFKRTGGNTIYF	TGTGCCAGCAGCTTTAAACGGACAGGAGGAAACACCATATATTTT
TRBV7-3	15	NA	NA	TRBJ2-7	CASSSSQGASTEQYF	TGTGCCAGCAGCTCCTCTCAGGGAGCATCCACCGAGCAGTACTTC
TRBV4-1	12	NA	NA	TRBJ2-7	CASSQDVGEQYF	TGCGCCAGCAGCCAAGATGTTGGCGAGCAGTACTTC
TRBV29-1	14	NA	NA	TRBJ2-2	CSVDGPSVTGELFF	TGCAGCGTTGACGGGCCTAGCGTCACCGGGGAGCTGTTTTTT
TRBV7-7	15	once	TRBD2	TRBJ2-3	CASSLASGASDTQYF	TGTGCTAGCAGCTTAGCTAGCGGGGCGTCAGATACGCAGTATTTT